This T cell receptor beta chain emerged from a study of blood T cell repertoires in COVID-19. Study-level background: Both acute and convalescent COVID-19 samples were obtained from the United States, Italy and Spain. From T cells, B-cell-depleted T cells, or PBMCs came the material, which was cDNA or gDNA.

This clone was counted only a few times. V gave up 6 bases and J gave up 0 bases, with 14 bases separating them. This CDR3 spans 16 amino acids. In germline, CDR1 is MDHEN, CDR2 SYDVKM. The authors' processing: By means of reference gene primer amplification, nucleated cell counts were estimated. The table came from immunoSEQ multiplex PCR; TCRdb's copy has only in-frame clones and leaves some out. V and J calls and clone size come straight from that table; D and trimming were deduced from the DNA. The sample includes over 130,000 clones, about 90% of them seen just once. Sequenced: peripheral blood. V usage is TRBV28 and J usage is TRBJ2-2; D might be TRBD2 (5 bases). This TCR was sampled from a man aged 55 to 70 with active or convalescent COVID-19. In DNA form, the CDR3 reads TGTGCCAGCAGATCGGATAGCGCGACGAACACCGGGGAGCTGTTTTTT. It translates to CASRSDSATNTGELFF.